The 22 T cell receptor beta chains reported below all come from one sample, sequenced in a study of CD8 T cells in ankylosing spondylitis. Each CDR3 protein gets one entry after TCRdb re-called the 5' RACE reads with MiXCR. The sample shows about 140,000 distinct CDR3 sequences, approximately 8.4% of them seen only once. Sequencing used synovial fluid, either unsorted or a sorted T cell fraction (not recorded which). All receptors derive from a male donor with ankylosing spondylitis.

The CDR3 DNA sequence: TGTGCCAGCAGCTTATTGGCGACTAGTACACCCCTCCACTTT. It is translated as CASSLLATSTPLHF. The genes are TRBV7-2 and TRBJ1-6; D is undetermined. The V end lost 2 bases, the J end lost 11 bases, and 13 bases lay between the germline ends. The CDR3 extends over 14 amino acids. The germline gives CDR1 SGHTA, CDR2 FQGNSA. Full variable domain (outside the CDR3, taken from reference TRBV7-2 and TRBJ1-6): GAGVSQSPSNKVTEKGKDVELRCDPISGHTALYWYRQSLGQGLEFLIYFQGNSAPDKSGLPSDRFSAERTGGSVSTLTIQRTQQEDSAVYLCASSLLATSTPLHFGNGTRLTVT.

This clonotype was found many times. The chain carries TRBV28 and TRBJ2-2; 10 bases map to TRBD1. V shed 0 bases, J shed 5 bases, and the junction held 3 bases outside the gene matches. CDR1 and CDR2 (germline): MDHEN, SYDVKM. The CDR3 totals 16 residues. The CDR3, as DNA: TGTGCCAGCAGTTTATGGACAGGGGGCAGGACCGGGGAGCTGTTTTTT. Protein sequence: CASSLWTGGRTGELFF.

The CDR3 loop is CASSPRGGMRETQYF. The CDR3, as DNA: TGTGCCAGCAGCCCCAGGGGGGGCATGAGAGAGACCCAGTACTTC. The V and J genes are TRBV7-8 and TRBJ2-5; perhaps D is TRBD1 or TRBD2 (7 bases each). The length of the CDR3 is 15 residues. Germline assignment: CDR1 SGHVS and CDR2 FQNEAQ. The V gene lost 5 bases and the J gene lost 4 bases, with 17 bases spanning the gap. The whole variable domain, filled in from reference TRBV7-8 and TRBJ2-5, reads GAGVSQSPRYKVAKRGQDVALRCDPISGHVSLFWYQQALGQGPEFLTYFQNEAQLDKSGLPSDRFFAERPEGSVSTLKIQRTQQEDSAVYLCASSPRGGMRETQYFGPGTRLLVL.

This clonotype was observed at least ten times. This sequence joins TRBV20-1 and TRBJ1-1; 10 nucleotides line up with TRBD1. Germline V gene data show CDR1 as DFQATT and CDR2 as SNEGSKA (reference sequence). The J segment lost 11 bases and the V segment lost 2 bases, leaving 5 bases of the junction unmatched. The CDR3 sequence is 12 residues long. CDR3 region: CSARPGTGDAFF. The CDR3 nucleotides read TGCAGTGCTAGACCCGGGACAGGGGACGCTTTCTTT.

V is TRBV4-1 and J is TRBJ1-2; D remains ambiguous. CDR1 is MGHRA and CDR2 is YSYEKL in the germline V gene. The CDR3 runs to 14 residues. The V gene lost 1 base and the J gene lost 2 bases, with 8 bases spanning the gap. CDR3 coding DNA: TGCGCCAGCAGCCAAGGGTATTCCAACTATGGCTACACCTTC. It codes for CASSQGYSNYGYTF.

This clonotype was counted at least ten times. The chain employs TRBV18 and TRBJ2-3; D is possibly TRBD1 (6 bases). Germline CDR1 reads KGHSH; CDR2 reads LQKENI. Trimming took 0 bases from V and 0 from J, leaving 13 bases between them. CDR3 length equals 17 residues. The CDR3, as DNA: TGTGCCAGCTCACCACCGGGACACGACCATAGCACAGATACGCAGTATTTT. This gives the protein CASSPPGHDHSTDTQYF.

Ten or more counts support this clonotype. The chain carries TRBV4-2 and TRBJ2-7, with D tentatively TRBD1 or TRBD2 (5 bases each). Trimming removed 4 bases at V and 5 bases at J, with 18 bases between. CDR1 is LGHNA and CDR2 is YNFKEQ in the germline V gene. CDR3 size: 15 residues. CDR3 coding DNA: TGTGCCAGCAGCCGCACATCAAGAGGGGTCGACGAGCAGTACTTC. Translation: CASSRTSRGVDEQYF.

This clonotype was counted at least ten times. The chain is built from TRBV7-9 and TRBJ2-1, with 11 bases lining up with TRBD2. There are 16 residues in the CDR3. CDR1 and CDR2 (germline): SEHNR, FQNEAQ (reference sequence). V shed 11 bases and J 4 bases; nucleotides not matched to a gene: 13. Here the CDR3 reads CAVGVGTSGLYNEQFF. The CDR3 region has the DNA TGTGCCGTGGGGGTCGGGACTAGCGGATTATACAATGAGCAGTTCTTC.

At least ten counts were recorded for this clonotype. This sequence joins TRBV4-3 and TRBJ2-1; D possibly corresponds to TRBD2 (6 bases). There are 17 residues in the CDR3. The germline V and J ends were trimmed by 0 bases and 2 bases, with 14 bases remaining between them. Germline V gene lookup returns CDR1 LGHNA and CDR2 YSLEER. The CDR3 bases are TGCGCCAGCAGCCAAGAAGGAGGGAGAGCTACCTACAATGAGCAGTTCTTC. It is translated as CASSQEGGRATYNEQFF.

This clonotype appeared a few times. The genes are TRBV20-1 and TRBJ1-1; D gene unclear. Germline-derived CDR1 and CDR2 are DFQATT and SNEGSKA (reference sequence). This CDR3 spans 12 amino acids. Trimming shortened V by 6 bases and J by 1 base, and 9 bases separated the two germline ends. CDR3 amino acids: CSAQRRNTEAFF. The CDR3 DNA sequence: TGCAGTGCCCAGAGAAGGAACACTGAAGCTTTCTTT.

In DNA form, the CDR3 reads TGTGCCAGCAGCAAGGACCCACTCAGGGCGGATACGCAGTATTTT. Its protein is CASSKDPLRADTQYF. The J gene is TRBJ2-3, the V gene TRBV5-6; D is perhaps TRBD1 (5 bases). The CDR3 has 15 amino acids. The germline V gene has CDR1 SGHDT and CDR2 YYEEEE. Trimming removed 4 bases from V and 6 bases from J, with 18 bases in between.

This clonotype was seen ten or more times. The rearrangement uses TRBV6-1 and TRBJ1-5, with 12 bases aligning to TRBD1. J gave up 5 bases and V 4 bases, and 3 bases lay outside the gene matches. This CDR3 comprises 15 residues. CDR1 MNHNS and CDR2 SASEGT come from the germline V gene. CDR3: CASSAGTGGYQPQHF. CDR3 nucleotides: TGTGCCAGCAGTGCGGGGACAGGGGGCTATCAGCCCCAGCATTTT.

The genes are TRBV20-1 and TRBJ2-3, with a weak D call TRBD1 (7 bases). The germline V gene encodes CDR1 DFQATT and CDR2 SNEGSKA (reference sequence). V dropped 7 bases and J dropped 2 bases, with 16 bases sitting between them. The CDR3 covers 14 residues. DNA for the CDR3: TGCAGTGTAATCAGGGGGGAAATCACAGATACGCAGTATTTT. It encodes CSVIRGEITDTQYF.

This clonotype has just a few counts. The chain combines TRBV2 with TRBJ1-5, with a possible D match to TRBD1 (6 bases). Germline lookup yields CDR1 SNHLY and CDR2 FYNNEI. The CDR3 length is 14 residues. Trimming took 4 bases from V and 4 from J, leaving 11 bases between them. The CDR3 DNA follows: TGTGCCAGCAGTGTAGGCCAGGGGAATCAGCCCCAGCATTTT. This translates into CASSVGQGNQPQHF.

This clonotype was detected ten times or more. The CDR3 DNA reads TGTGCCAGCCGCCAGGGGACTATGAACACTGAAGCTTTCTTT. This sequence encodes CASRQGTMNTEAFF. The V and J genes are TRBV7-3 and TRBJ1-1, with D possibly matching TRBD1 (6 bases). Trimming removed 8 bases at V and 0 bases at J, with 13 bases between. Germline V CDR1 and CDR2: SGHTA, FQGTGA. The CDR3 runs to 14 residues.

This clonotype appeared many times. V usage is TRBV18 and J usage is TRBJ2-7; 8 bases map to TRBD1. Germline V CDR1 and CDR2: KGHSH, LQKENI. V lost 4 bases, J lost 6 bases, and 5 bases stayed unmatched. This CDR3 comprises 13 residues. This chain's CDR3 is CASSRTGRSEQYF. The CDR3 region has the DNA TGTGCCAGCTCACGGACAGGGAGAAGCGAGCAGTACTTC. The full variable domain, completed using reference TRBV18 and TRBJ2-7, is NAGVMQNPRHLVRRRGQEARLRCSPMKGHSHVYWYRQLPEEGLKFMVYLQKENIIDESGMPKERFSAEFPKEGPSILRIQQVVRGDSAAYFCASSRTGRSEQYFGPGTRLTVT.

This clonotype was seen repeatedly, ten times or more. J is TRBJ2-5 and V is TRBV29-1, with 10 bases that match TRBD1. Germline assignment: CDR1 SQVTM and CDR2 ANQGSEA. The junction had 10 bases not matched to a gene; V was cut back by 4 bases and J by 5 bases. The CDR3 consists of 15 residues. CDR3 loop: CSVVPGQGLVETQYF. In nucleotides, the CDR3 is TGCAGCGTTGTTCCGGGACAGGGGTTAGTGGAGACCCAGTACTTC.

This clonotype was counted ten times or more. The V call is TRBV11-2, the J call TRBJ1-1; D unclear. Germline loops: CDR1 SGHAT, CDR2 FQNNGV. Trimming removed 3 bases at V and 3 bases at J, with 5 bases between. The CDR3 sequence is 12 residues long. The CDR3 loop is CASSLRDTEAFF. DNA for the CDR3: TGTGCCAGCAGCTTGAGAGACACTGAAGCTTTCTTT.

The sample holds many counts of this clonotype. The chain has TRBV20-1 and TRBJ2-7; no clear D gene. The CDR3 covers 13 residues. V was shortened by 3 bases and J by 0 bases, with 9 bases between the two germline ends. CDR1 and CDR2 from the germline V gene are DFQATT and SNEGSKA (reference sequence). Written as DNA, the CDR3 is TGCAGTGCTAGTTCGACTTACTCCTACGAGCAGTACTTC. Translating gives CSASSTYSYEQYF.

There are many counts of this clonotype. The rearrangement links TRBV20-1 to TRBJ1-1; 7 nucleotides line up with TRBD1. Germline assignment: CDR1 DFQATT and CDR2 SNEGSKA (reference sequence). The CDR3 totals 12 residues. V lost 6 bases, J lost 8 bases, and 9 bases stayed unmatched. The CDR3 sequence is CSATDREVEAFF. As DNA, the CDR3 is TGCAGTGCCACCGACAGGGAGGTAGAAGCTTTCTTT.

This clonotype showed up many times. V and J are TRBV5-1 and TRBJ2-3; D unresolved. The CDR3 sequence is 13 residues long. CDR1 is SGHRS and CDR2 is YFSETQ in the germline V gene. Deletions cut 0 bases from V and 5 bases from J, with 7 bases between. CDR3 protein: CASSLGPRDTQYF. As DNA, the CDR3 is TGCGCCAGCAGCTTGGGCCCCCGAGATACGCAGTATTTT.

This clonotype came up many times. This chain connects TRBV12-3 or TRBV12-4 to TRBJ2-2; 7 nucleotides match TRBD1. There are 17 residues in the CDR3. With V trimmed by 6 bases and J by 2 bases, 12 bases remained unmatched. The CDR3 DNA reads TGTGCCAGCAGCTCACAGGGGTGGATAGGAAACACCGGGGAGCTGTTTTTT. Its translation: CASSSQGWIGNTGELFF.